This is a list of T cell receptor beta chains from one sample in a study of cytomegalovirus exposure and HLA in healthy donors. Produced via immunoSEQ multiplex PCR; TCRdb's table is partial and in-frame only. The repertoire holds about 280,000 clones, with roughly 90% as singletons. Specimen: PBMCs. These TCRs come from a woman aged 18-29 years in good health and CMV-seronegative. Both conserved end residues are part of each CDR3. A D gene is named only where the DNA matches it firmly. Clone size, where shown, is once, few, many, or a class for clones that have expanded.

>.|TRBD1|TRBJ2-2|15|TRBV6-6
TGTGCCAGCACTGTAACAGGGGTAATCACCGGGGAGCTGTTTTTT
CASTVTGVITGELFF
>few|.|TRBJ1-3|14|TRBV9
TGTGCCAGCACTGAATTCGACAGTAGTAGCACCATATATTTT
CASTEFDSSSTIYF
>.|.|TRBJ2-5|14|TRBV7-2
TGTGCCAGCAGCCCGTGGAGGACAGTCGAGACCCAGTACTTC
CASSPWRTVETQYF
>.|.|TRBJ2-7|14|TRBV25-1
TGTGCCAGCAGTACCCCGGGGAGGTCCTACGAGCAGTACTTC
CASSTPGRSYEQYF
>.|TRBD1|TRBJ2-2|15|TRBV2
TGTGCCAGCAGGCTCCGACAGGGTTACACCGGGGAGCTGTTTTTT
CASRLRQGYTGELFF
>once|.|TRBJ2-3|16|TRBV7-9
TGTGCCAGTAACATACAGGGAGGGGACAAGAAGAGCCCCGGGTATTTT
CASNIQGGDKKSPGYF
>once|TRBD2|TRBJ2-7|16|TRBV11-2
TGTGCCAGCAGCATCTCTCTAGCGGGATACGCCTACGAGCAGTACTTC
CASSISLAGYAYEQYF
>once|.|TRBJ2-6|15|TRBV14
TGTGCCAGCAGCCACACAGGGCGAGGGGCCAACGTCCTGACTTTC
CASSHTGRGANVLTF
>.|TRBD1|TRBJ1-5|14|TRBV19
TGTGCCAGTACCGGGACAGGGGGCTTGAAGCCCCAGCATTTT
CASTGTGGLKPQHF
>.|TRBD2|TRBJ2-7|13|TRBV12-5
TGTGCTAGTGCTAGCGGTAACTCCTACGAGCAGTACTTC
CASASGNSYEQYF
>.|TRBD1|TRBJ2-2|13|TRBV27
TGTGCCAGCAGTCGGGACAGCCCTGGGGAGCTGTTTTTT
CASSRDSPGELFF
>.|TRBD2|TRBJ2-1|16|TRBV27
TGTGCCAGCAGTTCCCCCAGCGGGACGGTTTACAATGAGCAGTTCTTC
CASSSPSGTVYNEQFF
>.|TRBD2|TRBJ2-7|14|TRBV2
TGTGCCAGCGGCTCTTGGACTAGCGGCTACGAGCAGTACTTC
CASGSWTSGYEQYF
>.|.|TRBJ1-5|14|TRBV28
TGTGCCAGCAGTTTAAGCAGGGTGGGCCAGCCCCAGCATTTT
CASSLSRVGQPQHF
>.|TRBD1|TRBJ1-1|17|TRBV27
TGTGCCAGCAGTTTGGAATGGACAGGGTATTCCGGGACTGAAGCTTTCTTT
CASSLEWTGYSGTEAFF
>.|.|TRBJ2-7|14|TRBV4-1
TGCGCCAGCAGCCAAGTAGGGCTAGCGTACGAGCAGTACTTC
CASSQVGLAYEQYF
>.|.|TRBJ2-7|14|TRBV4-2
TGTGCCAGCAGCCCGGCGGACTCTTCCTACGAGCAGTACTTC
CASSPADSSYEQYF
>.|TRBD2|TRBJ2-7|15|TRBV5-1
TGCGCCAGCAGTTGGGCTAGCGGGGGATCCTACGAGCAGTACTTC
CASSWASGGSYEQYF
>once|.|TRBJ2-6|14|TRBV9
TGTGCCAGCAGCGCTTACTCTGGGGCCAACGTCCTGACTTTC
CASSAYSGANVLTF
>.|.|TRBJ2-7|15|TRBV27
TGTGCCAGCAGTGACAGTACTGGAATGTCCTACGAGCAGTACTTC
CASSDSTGMSYEQYF
>.|TRBD1|TRBJ2-7|13|TRBV15
TGTGCCACCAGCCCCGACAGGGGCTACGAGCAGTACTTC
CATSPDRGYEQYF
>.|TRBD2|TRBJ2-2|15|TRBV7-3
TGTGCCAGCAGTCCAAGCGGGAGTCTCACCGGGGAGCTGTTTTTT
CASSPSGSLTGELFF
>.|.|TRBJ2-1|15|TRBV6-5
TGTGCCAGCAGCCATCAGCCGGACAGAGACAATGAGCAGTTCTTC
CASSHQPDRDNEQFF
>.|TRBD2|TRBJ2-3|16|TRBV10-1
TGCGCCAGCAGTGATATGACTAGCGGGAGCCCAGATACGCAGTATTTT
CASSDMTSGSPDTQYF
>few|.|TRBJ2-7|13|TRBV28
TGTGCCAGCGGTGCTGCGCCCTCCTACGAGCAGTACTTC
CASGAAPSYEQYF
>.|TRBD2|TRBJ2-1|15|TRBV4-3
TGCGCCAGCAGCCAAGGACTAGCATCCTACAATGAGCAGTTCTTC
CASSQGLASYNEQFF
>.|.|TRBJ1-3|15|TRBV28
TGTGCCAGCATCTTTCGGGGACACTCTGGAAACACCATATATTTT
CASIFRGHSGNTIYF
>.|TRBD2|TRBJ2-1|15|TRBV27
TGTGCCAGCAGTTTCCCTAGCGGGGGCTACAATGAGCAGTTCTTC
CASSFPSGGYNEQFF
>.|TRBD1|TRBJ2-7|13|TRBV18
TGTGCCAGCTCACGGGACAGGACCTACGAGCAGTACTTC
CASSRDRTYEQYF